This T cell receptor (beta chain) was profiled in a study of spatial heterogeneity in lung cancer. Study-level background: Detection consistently yielded more beta chains than alpha chains. On average, each unique TCR and UMI combination appeared more than ten times in raw reads.

Time point denoted: sample taken at primary tumor resection. Unsorted tumor, nontumor lung tissue or cryopreserved PBMC supplied the whole RNA. In its sample, this clonotype ranks as medium-sized. Germline V gene lookup returns CDR1 SEHNR and CDR2 FQNEAQ (reference sequence). The V and J ends lost 1 base and 3 bases, in that order; junction bases with no gene match: 6. The CDR3 has 15 amino acids. Each molecule of TCR cDNA was tagged with one unique molecular identifier. Each CDR3 protein is one row after TCRdb ran MiXCR on the 5' RACE reads. This sample has about 10,000 distinct CDR3 sequences, with approximately 6.3% found just once.

This material consisted of normal lung tissue next to the tumor, taken at surgery. J is TRBJ2-7 and V is TRBV7-9, with TRBD2 identical over 7 bases. This clonotype was obtained from a male donor with early-stage non-small cell lung cancer. This CDR3 reads CASSLVSGGHYEQYF. CDR3 nucleotide sequence: TGTGCCAGCAGCTTAGTGTCGGGAGGACACTACGAGCAGTACTTC. The entire variable domain, with the rest obtained from reference TRBV7-9 and TRBJ2-7, is as follows: DTGVSQNPRHKITKRGQNVTFRCDPISEHNRLYWYRQTLGQGPEFLTYFQNEAQLEKSRLLSDRFSAERPKGSFSTLEIQRTEQGDSAMYLCASSLVSGGHYEQYFGPGTRLTVT.